This TCR beta chain was obtained from a study of PD-L1 blockade in urothelial cancer. Time point indicated: pretreatment peripheral blood. V dropped 7 bases and J dropped 2 bases, with 12 bases sitting between them. The germline CDR1 and CDR2 sequences are MDHEN and SYDVKM. The CDR3 covers 13 residues. TCRdb keeps only in-frame clones here, not all; method: immunoSEQ multiplex PCR. The sample includes some 57,000 clones, 75% to 90% of them seen just once. This receptor was taken from a man aged 50-59 years with urothelial cancer. Sequencing used PBMCs, obtained around atezolizumab (anti-PD-L1) treatment. The chain joins TRBV28 to TRBJ2-7, with a tentative D call TRBD1 (5 bases). The CDR3 sequence is CASKDSRTYEQYF. The CDR3 DNA is TGTGCCAGCAAAGACAGCCGAACCTACGAGCAGTACTTC.